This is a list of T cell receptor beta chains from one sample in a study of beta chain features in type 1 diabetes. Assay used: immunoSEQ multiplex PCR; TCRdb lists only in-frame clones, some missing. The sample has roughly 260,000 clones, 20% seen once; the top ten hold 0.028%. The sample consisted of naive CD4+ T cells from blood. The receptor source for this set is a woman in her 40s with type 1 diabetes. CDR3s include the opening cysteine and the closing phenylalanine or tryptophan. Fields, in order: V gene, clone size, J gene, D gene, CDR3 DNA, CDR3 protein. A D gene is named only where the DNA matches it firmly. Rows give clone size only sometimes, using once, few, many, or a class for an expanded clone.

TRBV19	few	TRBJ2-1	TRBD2	TGTGCCAGTAGTCCATGGACTAGCGGGGGGATGGAGGAGCAGTTCTTC	CASSPWTSGGMEEQFF
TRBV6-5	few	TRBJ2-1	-	TGTGCCAGCAGTTACGTCGGGAGCTCCTACAATGAGCAGTTCTTC	CASSYVGSSYNEQFF
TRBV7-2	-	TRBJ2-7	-	TGTGCCAGCAGCTTAGCCAGGGCCTACGAGCAGTACTTC	CASSLARAYEQYF
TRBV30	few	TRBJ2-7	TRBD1	TGTGCCTGGATACCAGGGGGCCGAAGCTCCTACGAGCAGTACTTC	CAWIPGGRSSYEQYF
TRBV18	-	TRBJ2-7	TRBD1	TGTGCCAGCTCACCTCCCGGACAGGGGCCCTACGAGCAGTACTTC	CASSPPGQGPYEQYF
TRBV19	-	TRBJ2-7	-	TGTGCCAGTAGAGCCGGGGGTCCCACCTACGAGCAGTACTTC	CASRAGGPTYEQYF
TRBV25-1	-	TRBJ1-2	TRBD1	TGTGCCAGCAGTGAGGGACAGTCCGTCTATGGCTACACCTTC	CASSEGQSVYGYTF
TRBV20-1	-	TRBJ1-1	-	TGCAGTGCCACGGTTCCCGAAGCTTTCTTT	CSATVPEAFF
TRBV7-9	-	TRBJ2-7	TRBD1	TGTGCCAGCAGCTTAGATGGGACAGGGTGGAACGAGCAGTACTTC	CASSLDGTGWNEQYF
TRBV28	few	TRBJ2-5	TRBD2	TGTGCCAGCAGTTTACAACTCGCAGCGGGGGGCCTGCACTTC	CASSLQLAAGGLHF
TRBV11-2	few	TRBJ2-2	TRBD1	TGTGCCAGCACCTCCCAGGGGGCGGACACCGGGGAGCTGTTTTTT	CASTSQGADTGELFF
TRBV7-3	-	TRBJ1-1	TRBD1	TGTGCCAGCAGCTCAACACAGGGGAAGACTGAAGCTTTCTTT	CASSSTQGKTEAFF
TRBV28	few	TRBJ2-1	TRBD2	TGTGCCAGCAGTGGACTAGCGGGAGCTGGTGAGCAGTTCTTC	CASSGLAGAGEQFF
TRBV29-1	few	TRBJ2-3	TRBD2	TGCAGCGTGCGGGTTACTAGCGGGAGAGTGGATACGCAGTATTTT	CSVRVTSGRVDTQYF
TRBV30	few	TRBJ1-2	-	TGTGCCTGGAGTGTAACCGGGTATGGCTACACCTTC	CAWSVTGYGYTF
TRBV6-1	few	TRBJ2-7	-	TGTGCCAGCAGTGACCGGGGCTCCTACGAGCAGTACTTC	CASSDRGSYEQYF
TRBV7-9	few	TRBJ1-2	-	TGTGCCAGCAGCTTTCCCCAGTTTGGCTATGGCTACACCTTC	CASSFPQFGYGYTF
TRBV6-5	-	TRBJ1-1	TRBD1	TGTGCCAGCAGTTCCCCCGGGACAGGCACTGAAGCTTTCTTT	CASSSPGTGTEAFF
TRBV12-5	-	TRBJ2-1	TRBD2	TGTGCTAGTGGTTTGTCCGGGAGGAATGAGCAGTTCTTC	CASGLSGRNEQFF
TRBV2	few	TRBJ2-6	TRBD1	TGTGCCAGCAGTGGCCGACAGGGCCGGGCTGGGGCCAACGTCCTGACTTTC	CASSGRQGRAGANVLTF
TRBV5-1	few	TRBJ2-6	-	TGCGCCAGCAGCGTGACAGACTCTGGGGCCAACGTCCTGACTTTC	CASSVTDSGANVLTF
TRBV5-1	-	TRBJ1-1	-	TGCGCCAGCAGCTCCCAGGGCGGGAACACTGAAGCTTTCTTT	CASSSQGGNTEAFF
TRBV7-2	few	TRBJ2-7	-	TGTGCCAGCAGCTTAGGGGGCCACTACGAGCAGTACTTC	CASSLGGHYEQYF
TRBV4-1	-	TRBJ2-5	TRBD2	TGCGCCAGCAGCCGCCCCGGGACTAGCCAGGAGACCCAGTACTTC	CASSRPGTSQETQYF
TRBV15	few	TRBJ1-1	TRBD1	TGTGCCACCCGAAGACAGGGGTTTGACACTGAAGCTTTCTTT	CATRRQGFDTEAFF
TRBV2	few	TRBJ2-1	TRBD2	TGTGCCTGCTCCGGGACTAGCGGGAGCGGTGAGCAGTTCTTC	CACSGTSGSGEQFF
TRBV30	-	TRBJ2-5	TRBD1	TGTGCCTTGGAACCGGTAGGGGGCGGAGAGACCCAGTACTTC	CALEPVGGGETQYF
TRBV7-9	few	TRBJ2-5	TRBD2	TGTGCCAGCAGCTTAGTACCGGGACTAGCGGGAGTTGAGACCCAGTACTTC	CASSLVPGLAGVETQYF
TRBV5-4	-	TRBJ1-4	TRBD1	TGTGCCAGCAGCTATGCTACGGACAGGGGAGGGGAAAAACTGTTTTTT	CASSYATDRGGEKLFF
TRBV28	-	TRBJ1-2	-	TGTGCCAGCAGTTTAGTTGCTGAGGGAAGAGGTGGCTACACCTTC	CASSLVAEGRGGYTF
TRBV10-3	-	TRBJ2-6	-	TGTGCCATCAGTGAGGGAGGCGGCAGGGCCAACGTCCTGACTTTC	CAISEGGGRANVLTF
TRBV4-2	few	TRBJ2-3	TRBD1	TGTGCCAGCAGCCAACCCGGGACAGGGCCGGATACGCAGTATTTT	CASSQPGTGPDTQYF
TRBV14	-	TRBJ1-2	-	TGTGCCAGCAGCCAAGTTTCCGGGAACACCCTCTATGGCTACACCTTC	CASSQVSGNTLYGYTF
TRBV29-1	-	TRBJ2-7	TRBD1	TGCAGCGCCGGTGACAGGGGCTTCTCCTACGAGCAGTACTTC	CSAGDRGFSYEQYF
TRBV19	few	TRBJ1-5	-	TGTGCCAGTGGACAGATAAATCAGCCCCAGCATTTT	CASGQINQPQHF
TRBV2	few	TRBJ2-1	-	TGTGCCAGCAGGAAGGGGGAGAACAATGAGCAGTTCTTC	CASRKGENNEQFF
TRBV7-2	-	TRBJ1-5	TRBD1	TGTGCCAGCAGCTTAGAGGGACAGGTCGATCAGCCCCAGCATTTT	CASSLEGQVDQPQHF
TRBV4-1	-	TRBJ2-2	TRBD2	TGCGCCAGCAGCCTACTAGCGGGAGCGGTGACCGGGGAGCTGTTTTTT	CASSLLAGAVTGELFF
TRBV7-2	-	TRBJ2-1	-	TGTGCCAGCAGTTTTCCGGGCAATGAGCAGTTCTTC	CASSFPGNEQFF
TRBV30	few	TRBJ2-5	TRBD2	TGTGCCTGGAGTGTACTAGCGGGAGGAGAGACCCAGTACTTC	CAWSVLAGGETQYF
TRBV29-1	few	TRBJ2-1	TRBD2	TGCAGCGTTGAAGTGGGGGCGGGAGGTTACAATGAGCAGTTCTTC	CSVEVGAGGYNEQFF
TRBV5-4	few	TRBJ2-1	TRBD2	TGTGCCAGCAGCCGAACTAGCGGGACCCCATCAAATGAGCAGTTCTTC	CASSRTSGTPSNEQFF
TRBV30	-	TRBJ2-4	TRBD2	TGTGCCTGGAGGGGGACTAGCGGACTCAAAAACATTCAGTACTTC	CAWRGTSGLKNIQYF